A selection of T cell receptor beta chains follows, all from one sample in a study of cytomegalovirus exposure and HLA in healthy donors. Only in-frame clones appear in the TCRdb table, and some are missing; sequencing was by immunoSEQ multiplex PCR. This repertoire shows fewer than 250,000 clones, 60% to 80% found once; its top ten account for 1.5% to 2%. Sequenced material: PBMCs. These receptors originate from a male donor in good health and CMV-seronegative. Both conserved end residues are part of each CDR3. A D gene is named only where the DNA matches it firmly. Clone size is given for some rows only: seen once, a few or many times, or a class if the clone is expanded.

j_call | clone_size | v_call | d_call | cdr3_aa | cdr3_nt
TRBJ2-1 | - | TRBV6-5 | TRBD1 | CASSNGQVYNEQFF | TGTGCCAGCAGTAACGGACAGGTCTACAATGAGCAGTTCTTC
TRBJ1-2 | - | TRBV9 | TRBD1 | CASSQQGAGGYTF | TGTGCCAGCAGCCAACAGGGGGCGGGCGGCTACACCTTC
TRBJ1-1 | - | TRBV9 | - | CASSLGGANTEAFF | TGTGCCAGCAGCCTTGGAGGGGCGAACACTGAAGCTTTCTTT
TRBJ2-1 | - | TRBV7-9 | - | CSSSTTQGNVFYNEQFF | TGTTCCAGCAGCACCACCCAGGGGAATGTTTTCTACAATGAGCAGTTCTTC
TRBJ2-7 | - | TRBV6-1 | TRBD1 | CASSVDGQGPYEQYF | TGTGCCAGCAGTGTTGACGGACAGGGCCCCTACGAGCAGTACTTC
TRBJ2-2 | few | TRBV28 | TRBD2 | CASSFSGRATGGLFF | TGTGCCAGCAGTTTTAGCGGGAGGGCCACCGGGGGGCTGTTTTTT
TRBJ1-1 | - | TRBV6-1 | TRBD1 | CASSEKQGGTEAFF | TGTGCCAGCAGTGAAAAACAGGGGGGCACTGAAGCTTTCTTT
TRBJ2-5 | - | TRBV27 | - | CAGGTETQYF | TGTGCTGGGGGGACGGAGACCCAGTACTTC
TRBJ2-3 | - | TRBV19 | - | CASRPLGGSTDTQYF | TGTGCCAGTAGACCACTCGGAGGTAGCACAGATACGCAGTATTTT
TRBJ1-4 | - | TRBV4-1 | - | CASSQGHGSEKLFF | TGCGCCAGCAGCCAAGGGCATGGTAGCGAGAAACTGTTTTTT
TRBJ1-6 | - | TRBV5-1 | - | CASSLERTVNSPLHF | TGCGCCAGCAGCTTGGAAAGGACAGTTAATTCACCCCTCCACTTT
TRBJ2-5 | - | TRBV9 | - | CASSVVGETQYF | TGTGCCAGCAGCGTAGTCGGAGAGACCCAGTACTTC
TRBJ1-5 | - | TRBV27 | - | CASSTFMNRDSNQPQHF | TGTGCCAGCAGCACGTTTATGAACAGGGATAGCAATCAGCCCCAGCATTTT
TRBJ2-7 | - | TRBV7-9 | TRBD2 | CASSLGTGTPERGEQYF | TGTGCCAGCAGCCTAGGGACCGGGACCCCAGAGCGGGGCGAGCAGTACTTC
TRBJ2-3 | - | TRBV19 | - | CASARGGGTDTQYF | TGTGCCAGTGCCAGAGGGGGGGGCACAGATACGCAGTATTTT
TRBJ2-7 | - | TRBV7-9 | - | CASSFRERISYEQYF | TGTGCCAGCAGCTTCCGGGAGCGAATCTCCTACGAGCAGTACTTC
TRBJ2-7 | - | TRBV11-3 | - | CASSYRVLDEQYF | TGTGCCAGCAGCTACCGGGTCCTGGACGAGCAGTACTTC
TRBJ1-1 | - | TRBV21-1 | - | CASSNGTGCSLNTEAFF | TGTGCCAGCAGCAACGGGACAGGATGTTCCCTTAACACTGAAGCTTTCTTT
TRBJ1-5 | - | TRBV5-4 | - | CASSLEGGQPQHF | TGTGCCAGCAGCTTGGAAGGGGGTCAGCCCCAGCATTTT
TRBJ1-3 | - | TRBV18 | - | CASSPLPPGNPGNTIYF | TGTGCCAGCTCACCATTACCCCCAGGGAATCCTGGAAACACCATATATTTT
TRBJ1-1 | - | TRBV5-1 | TRBD1 | CASSRTGDTEAFF | TGCGCCAGCAGCCGGACAGGGGACACTGAAGCTTTCTTT
TRBJ2-5 | - | TRBV4-1 | - | CASSPRQDQETQYF | TGCGCCAGCAGCCCCCGACAGGACCAAGAGACCCAGTACTTC
TRBJ2-7 | - | TRBV6-5 | TRBD1 | CASSYSGGESGEQYF | TGTGCCAGCAGTTACTCAGGGGGCGAATCGGGCGAGCAGTACTTC
TRBJ1-6 | - | TRBV27 | - | CASRATGSHSPLHF | TGTGCCAGCAGAGCGACCGGGAGTCATTCACCCCTCCACTTT
TRBJ2-7 | - | TRBV4-2 | TRBD2 | CASSQEAGGRGEQYF | TGTGCCAGCAGCCAAGAAGCGGGAGGCCGGGGAGAGCAGTACTTC
TRBJ1-5 | - | TRBV6-6 | TRBD1 | CASRRGQGFTQPQHF | TGTGCCAGCAGACGCGGACAGGGATTTACTCAGCCCCAGCATTTT
TRBJ1-4 | - | TRBV7-2 | - | CASSSPQGVPNEKLFF | TGTGCCAGCAGCTCCCCCCAAGGGGTCCCTAATGAAAAACTGTTTTTT
TRBJ1-2 | - | TRBV28 | - | CASSPPGGANYGYTF | TGTGCCAGCAGCCCACCGGGGGGGGCTAACTATGGCTACACCTTC
TRBJ1-1 | - | TRBV9 | - | CASSVGRGGAFF | TGTGCCAGCAGCGTAGGGAGAGGCGGAGCTTTCTTT
TRBJ2-7 | - | TRBV9 | TRBD1 | CASSGTGSEQYF | TGTGCCAGCAGCGGGACAGGGAGCGAGCAGTACTTC
TRBJ2-1 | - | TRBV7-2 | - | CASSLRSPVVHEQFF | TGTGCCAGCAGCTTAAGGAGCCCAGTTGTCCATGAGCAGTTCTTC
TRBJ2-7 | - | TRBV19 | TRBD2 | CASRPIAGATYEQYF | TGTGCCAGTAGACCGATAGCGGGGGCGACTTACGAGCAGTACTTC
TRBJ2-7 | once | TRBV5-6 | TRBD1 | CASSEDRDDEQYF | TGTGCCAGCAGCGAGGACAGGGACGACGAGCAGTACTTC
TRBJ2-5 | - | TRBV6-5 | TRBD1 | CASSKTGGGLGTQYF | TGTGCCAGCAGTAAAACAGGGGGCGGCCTGGGGACCCAGTACTTC
TRBJ2-1 | - | TRBV7-3 | - | CASSSGGGPNEQFF | TGTGCCAGCAGCTCTGGGGGGGGGCCGAATGAGCAGTTCTTC
TRBJ2-1 | - | TRBV27 | - | CASSWTSAGNEQFF | TGTGCCAGCAGTTGGACCTCAGCGGGCAATGAGCAGTTCTTC
TRBJ2-5 | - | TRBV5-4 | - | CASSLPKETQYF | TGTGCCAGCAGCTTGCCAAAAGAGACCCAGTACTTC
TRBJ2-7 | - | TRBV28 | TRBD1 | CASSLIRTGITYEQYF | TGTGCCAGCAGTTTAATTCGGACAGGGATAACCTACGAGCAGTACTTC
TRBJ1-1 | - | TRBV19 | - | CASNNQGPEAFF | TGTGCCAGTAACAATCAGGGGCCTGAAGCTTTCTTT
TRBJ1-1 | - | TRBV25-1 | - | CASSVGRRGDTEAFF | TGTGCCAGCAGTGTGGGCCGTAGGGGTGACACTGAAGCTTTCTTT
TRBJ2-1 | - | TRBV5-6 | - | CASSLQGYEQFF | TGTGCCAGCAGCCTACAGGGTTATGAGCAGTTCTTC
TRBJ1-3 | - | TRBV21-1 | - | CASRPAGYKCSGNTIYF | -
TRBJ2-7 | - | TRBV10-3 | TRBD1 | CAIREGGRSEQYF | TGTGCCATCAGAGAAGGGGGCCGGTCCGAGCAGTACTTC
TRBJ1-1 | - | TRBV7-9 | - | CASSLRLTGTEMDTEAFF | TGTGCCAGCAGCTTAAGACTTACAGGGACGGAAATGGACACTGAAGCTTTCTTT
TRBJ2-5 | - | TRBV4-3 | - | CASSQVGQGETQYF | TGCGCCAGCAGCCAAGTGGGGCAGGGAGAGACCCAGTACTTC
TRBJ1-6 | few | TRBV7-5 | - | CARSFRGKRQAVDNSPLHF | TGTGCCAGAAGCTTTCGGGGTAAGCGGCAAGCAGTAGATAATTCACCCCTCCACTTT
TRBJ2-7 | few | TRBV27 | - | CASSLTPTYEQYF | TGTGCCAGCAGTTTAACCCCTACCTACGAGCAGTACTTC
TRBJ2-7 | - | TRBV7-3 | TRBD1 | CASSSTGGLYEQYF | TGTGCCAGCAGCTCGACAGGGGGATTATACGAGCAGTACTTC
TRBJ2-3 | few | TRBV7-2 | - | CASSFATVGGSSTDTQYF | TGTGCCAGCAGCTTTGCTACGGTTGGAGGGTCTAGCACAGATACGCAGTATTTT
TRBJ1-1 | once | TRBV11-2 | - | CASSLEAPLPVNTEAFF | TGTGCCAGCAGCTTAGAAGCCCCCTTGCCCGTGAACACTGAAGCTTTCTTT
TRBJ2-2 | - | TRBV21-1 | - | CASSPTGELFF | TGTGCCAGCAGCCCCACTGGGGAGCTGTTTTTT